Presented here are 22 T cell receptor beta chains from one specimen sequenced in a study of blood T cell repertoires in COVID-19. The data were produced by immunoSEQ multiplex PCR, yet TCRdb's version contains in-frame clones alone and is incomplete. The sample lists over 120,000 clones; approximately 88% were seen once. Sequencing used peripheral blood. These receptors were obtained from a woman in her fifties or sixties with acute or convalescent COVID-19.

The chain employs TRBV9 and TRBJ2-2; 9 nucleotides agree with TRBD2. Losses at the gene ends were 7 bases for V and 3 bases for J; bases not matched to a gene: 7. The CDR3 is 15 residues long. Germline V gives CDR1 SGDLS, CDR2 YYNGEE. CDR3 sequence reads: CASSLLAGYTGELFF. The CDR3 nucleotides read TGTGCCAGCTCCCTCCTAGCGGGATACACCGGGGAGCTGTTTTTT.

The CDR3 loop reads CASSSKTGEGTEAFF. The CDR3 coding sequence is TGTGCCAGCAGCTCTAAGACAGGGGAGGGCACTGAAGCTTTCTTT. The rearrangement links TRBV9 to TRBJ1-1; 8 nucleotides align to TRBD1. The V gene end was trimmed by 4 bases and the J gene end by 4 bases; junction bases not matched to a gene: 9. The CDR3 extends over 15 amino acids. Germline V gives CDR1 SGDLS, CDR2 YYNGEE.

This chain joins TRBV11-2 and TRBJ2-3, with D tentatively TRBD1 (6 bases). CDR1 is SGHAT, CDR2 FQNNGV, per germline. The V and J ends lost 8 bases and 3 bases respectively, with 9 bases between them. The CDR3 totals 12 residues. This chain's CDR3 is CASVGQTDTQYF. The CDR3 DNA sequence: TGTGCCAGCGTGGGACAAACAGATACGCAGTATTTT.

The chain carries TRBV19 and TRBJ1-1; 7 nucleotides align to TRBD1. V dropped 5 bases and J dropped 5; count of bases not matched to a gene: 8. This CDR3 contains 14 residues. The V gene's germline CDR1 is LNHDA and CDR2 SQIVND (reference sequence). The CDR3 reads CASSWTGTRTEAFF. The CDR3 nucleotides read TGTGCCAGTAGTTGGACAGGAACTAGGACTGAAGCTTTCTTT.

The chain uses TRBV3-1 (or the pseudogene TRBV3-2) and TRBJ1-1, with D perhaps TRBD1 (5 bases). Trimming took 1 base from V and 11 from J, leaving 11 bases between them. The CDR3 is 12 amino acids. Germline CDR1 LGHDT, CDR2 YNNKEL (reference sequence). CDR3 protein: CASSQAGMSAFF. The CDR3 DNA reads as TGTGCCAGCAGCCAAGCAGGGATGAGCGCTTTCTTT.

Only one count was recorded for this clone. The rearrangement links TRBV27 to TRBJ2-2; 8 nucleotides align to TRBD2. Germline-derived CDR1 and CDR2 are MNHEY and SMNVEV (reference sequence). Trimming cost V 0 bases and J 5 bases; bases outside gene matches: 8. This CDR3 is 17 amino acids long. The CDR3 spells CASSLSGGGTQTGELFF. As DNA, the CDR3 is TGTGCCAGCAGTTTATCGGGCGGGGGGACGCAAACCGGGGAGCTGTTTTTT.

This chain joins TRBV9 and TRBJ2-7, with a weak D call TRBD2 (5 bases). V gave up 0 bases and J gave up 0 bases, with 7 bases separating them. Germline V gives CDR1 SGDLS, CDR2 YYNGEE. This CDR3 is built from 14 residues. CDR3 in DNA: TGTGCCAGCAGCGTAGGAGGGAACTCCTACGAGCAGTACTTC. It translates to CASSVGGNSYEQYF. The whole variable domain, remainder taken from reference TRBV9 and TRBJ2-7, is DSGVTQTPKHLITATGQRVTLRCSPRSGDLSVYWYQQSLDQGLQFLIQYYNGEERAKGNILERFSAQQFPDLHSELNLSSLELGDSALYFCASSVGGNSYEQYFGPGTRLTVT.

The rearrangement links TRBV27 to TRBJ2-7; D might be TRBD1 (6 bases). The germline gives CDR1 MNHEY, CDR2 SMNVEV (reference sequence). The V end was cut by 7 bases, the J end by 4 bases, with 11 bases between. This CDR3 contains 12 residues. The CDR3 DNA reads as TGTGCCAGCACCCAAGGGGGTTACGAGCAGTACTTC. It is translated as CASTQGGYEQYF.

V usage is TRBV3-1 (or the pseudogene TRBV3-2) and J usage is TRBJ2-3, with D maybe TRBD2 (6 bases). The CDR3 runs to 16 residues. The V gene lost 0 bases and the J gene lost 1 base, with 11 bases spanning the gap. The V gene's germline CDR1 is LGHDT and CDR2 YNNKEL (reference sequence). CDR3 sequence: CASSQDRLDGTDTQYF. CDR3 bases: TGTGCCAGCAGCCAAGATCGACTAGATGGCACAGATACGCAGTATTTT.

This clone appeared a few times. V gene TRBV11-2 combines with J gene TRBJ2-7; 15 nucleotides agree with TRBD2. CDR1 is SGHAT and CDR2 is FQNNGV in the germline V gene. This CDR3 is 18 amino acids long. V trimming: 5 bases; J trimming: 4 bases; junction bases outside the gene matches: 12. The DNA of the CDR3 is TGTGCCAGCAGCCAATCCCTGGGACTAGCGGGAGGAGGATACGAGCAGTACTTC. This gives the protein CASSQSLGLAGGGYEQYF. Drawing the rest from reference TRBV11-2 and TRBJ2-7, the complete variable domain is EAGVAQSPRYKIIEKRQSVAFWCNPISGHATLYWYQQILGQGPKLLIQFQNNGVVDDSQLPKDRFSAERLKGVDSTLKIQPAKLEDSAVYLCASSQSLGLAGGGYEQYFGPGTRLTVT.

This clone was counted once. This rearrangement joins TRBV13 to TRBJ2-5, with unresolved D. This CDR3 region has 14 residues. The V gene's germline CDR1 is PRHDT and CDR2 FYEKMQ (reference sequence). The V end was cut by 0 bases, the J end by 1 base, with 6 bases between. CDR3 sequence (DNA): TGTGCCAGCAGCTTAGGGGAGTCCCAAGAGACCCAGTACTTC. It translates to CASSLGESQETQYF.

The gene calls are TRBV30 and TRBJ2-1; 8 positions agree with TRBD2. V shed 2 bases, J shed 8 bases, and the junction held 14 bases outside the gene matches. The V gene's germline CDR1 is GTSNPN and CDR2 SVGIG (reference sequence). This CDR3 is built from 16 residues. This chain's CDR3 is CAWSHGEAGVVYEQFF. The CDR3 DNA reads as TGTGCCTGGAGTCACGGTGAAGCGGGAGTGGTCTATGAGCAGTTCTTC.

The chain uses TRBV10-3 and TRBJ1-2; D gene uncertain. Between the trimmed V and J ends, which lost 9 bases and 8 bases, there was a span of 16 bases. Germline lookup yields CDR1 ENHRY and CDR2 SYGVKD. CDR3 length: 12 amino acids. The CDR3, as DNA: TGTGCCATATCGGAGGGAGGGAGCGGCTACACCTTC. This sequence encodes CAISEGGSGYTF.

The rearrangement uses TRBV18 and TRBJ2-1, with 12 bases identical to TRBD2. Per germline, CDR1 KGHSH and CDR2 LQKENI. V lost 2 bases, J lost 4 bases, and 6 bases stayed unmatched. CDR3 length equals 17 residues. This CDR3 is CASSPSPGLAGYNEQFF. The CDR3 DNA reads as TGTGCCAGCTCACCATCACCGGGACTAGCGGGTTACAATGAGCAGTTCTTC. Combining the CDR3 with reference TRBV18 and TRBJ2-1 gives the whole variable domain NAGVMQNPRHLVRRRGQEARLRCSPMKGHSHVYWYRQLPEEGLKFMVYLQKENIIDESGMPKERFSAEFPKEGPSILRIQQVVRGDSAAYFCASSPSPGLAGYNEQFFGPGTRLTVL.

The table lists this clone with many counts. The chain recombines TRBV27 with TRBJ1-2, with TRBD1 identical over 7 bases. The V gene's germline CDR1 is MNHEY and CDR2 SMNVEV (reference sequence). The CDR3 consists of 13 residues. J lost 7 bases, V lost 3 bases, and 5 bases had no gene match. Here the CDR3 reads CASSFAGGVGYTF. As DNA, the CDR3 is TGTGCCAGCAGTTTTGCAGGGGGTGTTGGCTACACCTTC.

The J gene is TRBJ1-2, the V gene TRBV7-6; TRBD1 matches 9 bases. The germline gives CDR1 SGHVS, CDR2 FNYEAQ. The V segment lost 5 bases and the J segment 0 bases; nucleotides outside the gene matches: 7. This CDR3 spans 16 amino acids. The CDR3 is CASSETGGNSNYGYTF. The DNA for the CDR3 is TGTGCCAGCAGCGAGACAGGGGGGAACTCTAACTATGGCTACACCTTC.

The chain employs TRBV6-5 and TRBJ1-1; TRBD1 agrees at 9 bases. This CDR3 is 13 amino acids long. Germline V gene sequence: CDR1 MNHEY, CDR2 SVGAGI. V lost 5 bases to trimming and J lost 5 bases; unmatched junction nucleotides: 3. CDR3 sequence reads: CASSPGQGTEAFF. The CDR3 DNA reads TGTGCCAGCAGTCCGGGACAGGGAACTGAAGCTTTCTTT.

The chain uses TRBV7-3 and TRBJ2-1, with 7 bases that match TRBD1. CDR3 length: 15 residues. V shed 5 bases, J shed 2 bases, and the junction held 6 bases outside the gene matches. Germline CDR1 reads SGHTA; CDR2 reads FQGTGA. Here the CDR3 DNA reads TGTGCCAGCAGCGTCGAGGGGGCCACCTACAATGAGCAGTTCTTC. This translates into CASSVEGATYNEQFF.

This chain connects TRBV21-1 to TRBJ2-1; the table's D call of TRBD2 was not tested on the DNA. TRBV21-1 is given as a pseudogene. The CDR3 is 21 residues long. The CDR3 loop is CASSKAYPPPERGYSYNEQFF. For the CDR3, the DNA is TGTGCCAGCAGCAAAGCCTACCCCCCCCCTGAGCGGGGCTACTCCTACAATGAGCAGTTCTTC.

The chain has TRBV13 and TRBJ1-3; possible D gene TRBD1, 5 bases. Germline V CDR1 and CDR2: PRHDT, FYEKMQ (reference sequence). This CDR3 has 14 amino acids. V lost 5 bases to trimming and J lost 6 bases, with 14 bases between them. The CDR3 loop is CASSGAQAENTIYF. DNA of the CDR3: TGTGCCAGCAGCGGGGCGCAGGCAGAAAACACCATATATTTT.

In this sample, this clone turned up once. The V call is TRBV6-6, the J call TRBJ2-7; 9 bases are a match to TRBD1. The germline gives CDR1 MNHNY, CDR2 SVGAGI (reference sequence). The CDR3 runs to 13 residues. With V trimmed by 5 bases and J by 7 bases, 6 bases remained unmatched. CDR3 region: CASSPQGAGEQYF. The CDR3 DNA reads TGTGCCAGCAGTCCACAGGGGGCCGGTGAGCAGTACTTC.

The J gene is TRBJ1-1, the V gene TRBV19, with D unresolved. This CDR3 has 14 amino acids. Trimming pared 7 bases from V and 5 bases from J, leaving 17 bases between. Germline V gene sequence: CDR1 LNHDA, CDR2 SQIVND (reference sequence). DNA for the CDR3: TGTGCCAGTATGTTGTCGGGAGCTTATACTGAAGCTTTCTTT. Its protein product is CASMLSGAYTEAFF.